These 8 T cell receptor beta chains originate from one sample sequenced in a study of T cell repertoires in cytomegalovirus infection. TCRdb re-derived calls from the reads in MiXCR, one entry per CDR3 protein. The repertoire has over 200,000 distinct CDR3 sequences, roughly 13% of them found once; the top ten carry 8.5% to 9%. Sequenced material: PBMCs. These receptors were collected from a human donor in good health (CMV status not recorded). Some clones in this sample may be carry-over from other donors' samples.

The chain recombines TRBV6-5 with TRBJ2-3, with D maybe TRBD2 (6 bases). Trimming cost V 0 bases and J 14 bases, with 12 bases left between them. Germline V lookup: CDR1 MNHEY, CDR2 SVGAGI. This CDR3 is 12 amino acids long. The DNA for the CDR3 is TGTGCCAGCAGTTACTCGGCGGAGGGATGGTATTTT. Translated, it gives CASSYSAEGWYF.

V is TRBV10-3 and J is TRBJ2-1, with TRBD1 matching over 8 bases. Losses at the gene ends were 4 bases for V and 10 bases for J; bases not matched to a gene: 3. The CDR3 sequence is 12 residues long. Per the germline V gene, CDR1 is ENHRY and CDR2 is SYGVKD. CDR3 protein: CAISGTGPEQFF. The CDR3 DNA follows: TGTGCCATCAGTGGGACAGGGCCCGAGCAGTTCTTC.

This clonotype was detected ten times or more. The V and J genes are TRBV14 and TRBJ1-5; no clear D. The CDR3 sequence is 13 residues long. V lost 1 base and J 7 bases, leaving 8 bases between the germline ends. CDR1 is SGHDN and CDR2 is FVKESK in the germline V gene. The CDR3: CASSQGPQQPQHF. CDR3 in DNA: TGTGCCAGCAGCCAAGGCCCACAGCAGCCCCAGCATTTT.

The chain is built from TRBV20-1 and TRBJ2-5, with 16 nucleotides matching TRBD2. Trimming took 1 base from V and 4 from J; bases not matched to a gene: 3. Looked up from germline, CDR1 is DFQATT and CDR2 is SNEGSKA (reference sequence). The CDR3 is 16 residues long. For the CDR3, the DNA is TGCAGTGCTAGAGGGGGGACTAGCGGGGGGGCAGAGACCCAGTACTTC. It translates to CSARGGTSGGAETQYF.

With regard to this clonotype: This may come from a read error, since a much larger clone is one base off. J is TRBJ2-7 and V is TRBV10-3; 7 nucleotides agree with TRBD1. The CDR3 consists of 15 residues. The V gene's germline CDR1 is ENHRY and CDR2 SYGVKD. The V and J ends lost 4 bases and 7 bases, in that order; junction bases with no gene match: 13. CDR3: CAISAPGTERGEQYF. The CDR3, as DNA: TGTGCCATCAGTGCGCCCGGGACAGAAAGAGGGGAGCAGTACTTC.

With respect to this clonotype: This could be a read error, since a much larger clone is one nucleotide away. The rearrangement uses TRBV7-9 and TRBJ2-2; no definite D call. The CDR3 totals 15 residues. Germline V gives CDR1 SEHNR, CDR2 FQNEAQ (reference sequence). The V end lost 4 bases, the J end lost 1 base, and 10 bases lay between the germline ends. The CDR3 DNA follows: TGTGCCAGCAGCTCACCTACTCTGAACACCGGGGAGCTGTTTTTT. It is translated as CASSSPTLNTGELFF.

This clonotype was picked up a small number of times. The chain is built from TRBV18 and TRBJ2-1; 9 positions match TRBD1. The V and J ends lost 5 bases and 6 bases, in that order; junction bases with no gene match: 8. Germline values: CDR1 KGHSH, CDR2 LQKENI. The CDR3 is 15 residues long. As DNA, the CDR3 is TGTGCCAGCTCAGACATACAGGGGGCGGTCAATGAGCAGTTCTTC. Amino acid sequence: CASSDIQGAVNEQFF.

This clonotype was observed a handful of times. A junction boundary mismatches the germline segment, possibly from a read error. The J gene is TRBJ1-5, the V gene TRBV28; no reliable D call. This CDR3 has 13 amino acids. The germline V gene encodes CDR1 MDHEN and CDR2 SYDVKM. The CDR3 sequence: CASSFVKGGSGSF. The CDR3 nucleotides read TGTGCCAGCAGTTTTGTGAAGGGTGGGTCGGGGAGCTTT.